Below are 3 T cell receptor beta chains sequenced from a single sample in a study of early T cells in non-severe SARS-CoV-2 infection (dated by TCRdb to the early 2020s). Library generation was performed with 5' RACE. Reads for this sample came from a NextSeq 500. TCRdb took the public reads, trimmed them with fastp at Q25, ran MiXCR for clone calling and kept in-frame beta chains. Each entry is one CDR3 protein sequence, shown with its most common DNA and genes. The sample has about 45,000 distinct CDR3 sequences on record, more than 10% of them singletons. In total, the top ten clones hold approximately 16% of the sample. Specimen: whole blood. Receptors were obtained from an adult who was a healthcare worker with PCR-confirmed SARS-CoV-2 infection or an uninfected control (not recorded which).

V is TRBV28 and J is TRBJ1-1; D remains ambiguous. CDR1 and CDR2 (germline): MDHEN, SYDVKM. V dropped 6 bases and J dropped 8 bases, with 7 bases sitting between them. This CDR3 contains 10 residues. The CDR3 loop is CASSSAEAFF. The CDR3 coding sequence is TGTGCCAGCAGCTCCGCGGAAGCTTTCTTT.

This clonotype showed up just a few times. V usage is TRBV7-2 and J usage is TRBJ2-7; 8 bases line up with TRBD1. The CDR3 contains 14 residues. Trimming removed 7 bases from V and 4 bases from J; junction bases left unmatched: 9. Germline V CDR1 and CDR2: SGHTA, FQGNSA. This chain's CDR3 is CASIPGQESYEQYF. The DNA for the CDR3 is TGTGCCAGCATCCCGGGACAGGAAAGTTACGAGCAGTACTTC.

The chain joins TRBV21-1 to TRBJ1-6; TRBD1 is taken as the D call from the table, unchecked against the DNA. TRBV21-1 is marked as a pseudogene. This CDR3 is 13 amino acids long. The CDR3 DNA reads TGTGCCAGCAGCAACAGACAGGGAAGCACCCTCCACTTT. Its translation is CASSNRQGSTLHF.